Presented here are 18 T cell receptor beta chains from one specimen sequenced in a study of vaccination effects on CD4 cells after COVID-19 (dated by TCRdb to 2022 to 2024). Library preparation used the immunoSEQ multiplex PCR assay. Entries here come from immuneACCESS through TCRdb and include only in-frame sequences with V and J called. Some clones fail to appear in such tables; in the studies checked, an unresolved V gene covers under half of the shortfall, and the cause of the remainder is unknown. The table for this sample lists about 66,000 clones; 70% to 75% of them were counted only once. The ten largest clones represent about 2.2% of the sample. After more than nine days of culture, CD4+ T cells were isolated with the EasySep CD4+ T cell isolation kit. Participants received two doses of either the BNT162b2 or the mRNA-1273 mRNA SARS-CoV-2 vaccine. For these TCRs, the target antigens are not known.

Sequenced here: CD4+ T cells from PBMCs cultured without peptide, sampled after COVID-19 vaccination. The source is a human donor who received a COVID-19 vaccine.

In this sample, this clone turned up a few times. The CDR3 loop reads CASSDSGRNPNTQYF. The CDR3 DNA reads as TGTGCCAGCAGTGACTCGGGCAGGAATCCCAATACGCAGTATTTT. The rearrangement joins TRBV6-4 to TRBJ2-3; D not resolved. CDR3 length: 15 residues. Germline V gene sequence: CDR1 MRHNA, CDR2 SNTAGT. V dropped 0 bases and J dropped 7 bases, with 14 bases sitting between them.

The rearrangement uses TRBV12-5 and TRBJ1-1; D is possibly TRBD1 (6 bases). The CDR3 length is 13 residues. The V end lost 6 bases, the J end lost 1 base, and 9 bases lay between the germline ends. Germline-derived CDR1 and CDR2 are LGHNT and FRNRAP. CDR3 DNA: TGTGCTAGTGGGGGGGGACAGAACACTGAAGCTTTCTTT. It codes for CASGGGQNTEAFF.

The rearrangement joins TRBV19 to TRBJ1-1; 10 bases align to TRBD1. The CDR3 sequence is 16 residues long. The germline gives CDR1 LNHDA, CDR2 SQIVND (reference sequence). V lost 6 bases, J lost 5 bases, and 12 bases stayed unmatched. CDR3 amino acids: CASRGQGRRKDTEAFF. In DNA, the CDR3 is TGTGCCAGTAGGGGACAGGGGCGGCGAAAGGATACTGAAGCTTTCTTT.

V gene TRBV28 combines with J gene TRBJ2-1; 14 nucleotides match TRBD2. Losses at the gene ends were 6 bases for V and 9 bases for J; bases not matched to a gene: 13. There are 17 residues in the CDR3. Germline V gene data show CDR1 as MDHEN and CDR2 as SYDVKM. For the CDR3, the DNA is TGTGCCAGCAGCACTCGACTAGCGGGGGGGCCCTTGAGTGAGCAGTTCTTC. It specifies CASSTRLAGGPLSEQFF. The full variable domain, rest sourced from reference TRBV28 and TRBJ2-1, is DVKVTQSSRYLVKRTGEKVFLECVQDMDHENMFWYRQDPGLGLRLIYFSYDVKMKEKGDIPEGYSVSREKKERFSLILESASTNQTSMYLCASSTRLAGGPLSEQFFGPGTRLTVL.

The chain recombines TRBV12-3 or TRBV12-4 with TRBJ2-1, with D unresolved. Trimming shortened V by 5 bases and J by 4 bases, and 6 bases separated the two germline ends. The CDR3 extends over 12 amino acids. CDR3 coding DNA: TGTGCCAGCAGTCTCCAGTACAATGAGCAGTTCTTC. Amino acids: CASSLQYNEQFF.

This chain links TRBV2 with TRBJ1-3, with TRBD1 as a possible D gene (6 bases). The CDR3 has 15 amino acids. V was pared by 5 bases and J by 4 bases, with 15 bases between. CDR1 is SNHLY, CDR2 FYNNEI, per germline. The CDR3 DNA is TGTGCCAGCAGTTCCACCTCAGGGGTCGGAAACACCATATATTTT. Protein sequence: CASSSTSGVGNTIYF.

V is TRBV7-9 and J is TRBJ2-3; TRBD2 agrees at 9 bases. V was clipped by 1 base and J by 0 bases; unmatched bases: 8. The CDR3 spans 18 residues. Germline CDR1 reads SEHNR; CDR2 reads FQNEAQ (reference sequence). The CDR3 is CASSLGGSGGASTDTQYF. CDR3 in DNA: TGTGCCAGCAGCTTAGGTGGTAGCGGGGGAGCTAGCACAGATACGCAGTATTTT. Full variable domain (missing parts from reference TRBV7-9 and TRBJ2-3): DTGVSQNPRHKITKRGQNVTFRCDPISEHNRLYWYRQTLGQGPEFLTYFQNEAQLEKSRLLSDRFSAERPKGSFSTLEIQRTEQGDSAMYLCASSLGGSGGASTDTQYFGPGTRLTVL.

This clone was detected only once. The chain couples TRBV7-9 to TRBJ2-7, with D tentatively TRBD1 (6 bases). Germline V gene sequence: CDR1 SEHNR, CDR2 FQNEAQ (reference sequence). Trimming removed 0 bases from V and 7 bases from J, with 13 bases in between. The CDR3 totals 14 residues. DNA of the CDR3: TGTGCCAGCAGCTTAGCCCAAGGGGGTGAAGAGCAGTACGTC. It encodes CASSLAQGGEEQYV.

The genes are TRBV5-1 and TRBJ1-1, with D hard to call. Trimming removed 0 bases at V and 7 bases at J, with 7 bases between. The CDR3 extends over 12 amino acids. CDR1 SGHRS and CDR2 YFSETQ come from the germline V gene. The CDR3 spells CASSLVANEAFF. The CDR3, as DNA: TGCGCCAGCAGCTTGGTGGCCAATGAAGCTTTCTTT.

The V and J genes are TRBV11-2 and TRBJ1-6; no reliable D call. The germline V gene encodes CDR1 SGHAT and CDR2 FQNNGV. V was clipped by 1 base and J by 4 bases, with 11 bases between them. The CDR3 runs to 16 residues. This CDR3 reads CASSLVGSGYNSPLHF. The CDR3 bases are TGTGCCAGCAGCTTAGTCGGTTCAGGTTATAATTCACCCCTCCACTTT.

The V and J genes are TRBV28 and TRBJ2-5; a weak D match, TRBD2 (7 bases). The ends were cut back, 3 bases at V and 5 bases at J, with 13 bases in the middle. CDR1 MDHEN and CDR2 SYDVKM come from the germline V gene. This CDR3 region has 14 residues. The CDR3 bases are TGTGCCAGCAGTTTCCCGGGGGGCAGGGAGACCCAGTACTTC. It encodes CASSFPGGRETQYF.

V and J are TRBV6-1 and TRBJ2-7, with TRBD2 matching 7 bases. Germline V gene sequence: CDR1 MNHNS, CDR2 SASEGT. With 2 bases clipped from V and 2 bases from J, the junction kept 3 bases outside the gene matches. CDR3 length: 14 amino acids. The CDR3 region has the DNA TGTGCCAGCAGTGAATGGGAGGGACCCTACGAGCAGTACGTC. It specifies CASSEWEGPYEQYV.

The chain combines TRBV5-8 with TRBJ2-5; 7 bases map to TRBD2. J lost 2 bases, V lost 7 bases, and 14 bases had no gene match. CDR1 is SGHTS and CDR2 is YDEGEE in the germline V gene. The CDR3 is 16 residues long. CDR3 coding DNA: TGTGCCAGCCCTACCCTCCCCGGGGGGACTCAAGAGACCCAGTACTTC. Translating it yields CASPTLPGGTQETQYF.

J is TRBJ1-5 and V is TRBV5-8; D not certain. The length of the CDR3 is 15 residues. With 0 bases removed from V and 9 bases from J, the gap between germline ends came to 16 bases. Germline V CDR1 and CDR2: SGHTS, YDEGEE. DNA for the CDR3: TGTGCCAGCAGCTTGGCGGCAGGAGGTCCGCGGCCCCAGCATTTT. Its translation is CASSLAAGGPRPQHF.

This clone was seen more than once but under ten times. The rearrangement joins TRBV29-1 to TRBJ2-2; no firm D call. This CDR3 contains 12 residues. V dropped 1 base and J dropped 7 bases, with 7 bases sitting between them. Germline CDR1 and CDR2: SQVTM and ANQGSEA. The CDR3 DNA is TGCAGCGTTGAAGTGAATTTCGGGGAGCTGTTTTTT. This encodes CSVEVNFGELFF.

The gene calls are TRBV6-2 or TRBV6-3 and TRBJ2-7; D possibly corresponds to TRBD1 (5 bases). Germline-derived CDR1 and CDR2 are MNHEY and SVGEGT. CDR3 length: 12 residues. Trimming took 6 bases from V and 4 from J, leaving 10 bases between them. CDR3 sequence (DNA): TGTGCCAGCAGCATTACAGGATACGAGCAGTACGTC. Residues: CASSITGYEQYV.

J is TRBJ2-3 and V is TRBV29-1, with D perhaps matching TRBD2 (7 bases). Germline CDR1 SQVTM, CDR2 ANQGSEA. V lost 3 bases, J lost 0 bases, and 19 bases lay in between. CDR3 length equals 17 residues. The CDR3 is CSVESGRGATSTDTQYF. CDR3 DNA sequence: TGCAGCGTTGAGAGTGGCCGGGGGGCTACTAGCACAGATACGCAGTATTTT.

The genes are TRBV27 and TRBJ2-2; 10 bases align to TRBD2. Germline CDR1 and CDR2: MNHEY and SMNVEV (reference sequence). This CDR3 has 17 residues. V lost 4 bases, J lost 4 bases, and 9 bases stayed unmatched. The CDR3 loop is CASSSPLLAGVTGELFF. CDR3 DNA sequence: TGTGCCAGCAGTTCCCCCCTTCTAGCGGGGGTCACCGGGGAGCTGTTTTTT.